This T cell receptor beta chain was recorded in a study of a mutant IDH1 vaccine in newly diagnosed glioma. Across the study: Standard pretreatment was either radiotherapy, temozolomide, or, for most, radiochemotherapy with temozolomide.

The V end was cut by 8 bases, the J end by 0 bases, with 11 bases between. Germline V CDR1 and CDR2: MDHEN, SYDVKM. The CDR3 length is 13 residues. Time point indicated: week 47, end of study. The vaccine gave 300 ug of a 20-mer mutant IDH1 peptide subcutaneously per dose. Clones were sequenced by immunoSEQ multiplex PCR, and TCRdb holds only the in-frame ones, with some missing. Seen here are 77,000 or so clones, approximately 80% observed once, and the top ten hold 5.2%. Worth noting for this clone: Its antigen is as yet unknown.

The receptor was derived from a man aged 40-49 years with glioma. This sample comprised PBMCs, obtained from a glioma patient whose treatment included an IDH1 peptide vaccine. The gene calls are TRBV28 and TRBJ2-7, with no clear D. For the CDR3, the DNA is TGTGCCAGCGTGGAACCCAGCTCCTACGAGCAGTACTTC. It is translated as CASVEPSSYEQYF.